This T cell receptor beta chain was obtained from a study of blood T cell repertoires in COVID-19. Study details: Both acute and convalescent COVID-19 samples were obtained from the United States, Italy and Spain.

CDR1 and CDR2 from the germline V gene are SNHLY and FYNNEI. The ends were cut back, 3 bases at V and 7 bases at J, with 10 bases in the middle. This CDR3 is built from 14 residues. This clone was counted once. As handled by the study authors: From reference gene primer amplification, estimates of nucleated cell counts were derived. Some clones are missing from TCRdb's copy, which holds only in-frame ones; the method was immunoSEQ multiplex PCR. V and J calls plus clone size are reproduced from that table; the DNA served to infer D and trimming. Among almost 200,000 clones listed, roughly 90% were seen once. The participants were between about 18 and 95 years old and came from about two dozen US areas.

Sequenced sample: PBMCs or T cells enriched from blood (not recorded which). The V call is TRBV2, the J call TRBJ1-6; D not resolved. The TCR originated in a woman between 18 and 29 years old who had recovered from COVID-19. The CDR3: CASSDRVANSPLHF. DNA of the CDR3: TGTGCCAGCAGTGACCGGGTCGCAAATTCACCCCTCCACTTT.